A single sample is the source of the 31 T cell receptor beta chains below, sequenced in a study of somatic mutations in cytotoxic T cells in rheumatoid arthritis. Data came from immunoSEQ multiplex PCR; TCRdb stores just in-frame clones and leaves some out. The table records approximately 20,000 clones, 60% to 85% of them present only once. Sequenced input: CD8+ T cells sorted from blood. The receptors were sampled from an adult with rheumatoid arthritis.

V and J are TRBV5-6 and TRBJ2-7, with 7 nucleotides matching TRBD1. V was pared by 0 bases and J by 2 bases, with 5 bases of the junction left unmatched. The CDR3 is made up of 15 amino acids. Germline lookup yields CDR1 SGHDT and CDR2 YYEEEE. DNA for the CDR3: TGTGCCAGCAGCTTGGCAGGGGGTTTAGCCTACGAGCAGTACTTC. Amino acids: CASSLAGGLAYEQYF.

This chain joins TRBV30 and TRBJ2-5, with TRBD2 as a possible D gene (5 bases). The CDR3 consists of 16 residues. Trimming took off 3 bases at V and 0 bases at J, with 17 bases between the two ends. Germline CDR1 and CDR2: GTSNPN and SVGIG (reference sequence). The CDR3 here is CAWSEPPGTNQETQYF. DNA of the CDR3: TGTGCCTGGAGCGAGCCTCCGGGAACCAACCAAGAGACCCAGTACTTC.

This chain uses TRBV11-2 with TRBJ2-1; 9 bases agree with TRBD2. This CDR3 spans 15 amino acids. V lost 0 bases to trimming and J lost 4 bases; unmatched junction nucleotides: 1. Germline V CDR1 and CDR2: SGHAT, FQNNGV. The CDR3 loop is CASSLDSGGYNEQFF. CDR3 nucleotide sequence: TGTGCCAGCAGCTTAGATAGCGGGGGATACAATGAGCAGTTCTTC.

V and J are TRBV7-9 and TRBJ2-1, with D unresolved. V lost 11 bases to trimming and J lost 4 bases, with 12 bases between them. Germline lookup yields CDR1 SEHNR and CDR2 FQNEAQ (reference sequence). The CDR3 has 12 amino acids. The CDR3 sequence is CASKGGYNEQFF. The CDR3 bases are TGTGCCTCAAAAGGCGGATACAATGAGCAGTTCTTC.

This rearrangement joins TRBV7-8 to TRBJ1-4; D is unresolved. The germline V gene encodes CDR1 SGHVS and CDR2 FQNEAQ. CDR3 length: 13 residues. V was trimmed by 3 bases and J by 5 bases, leaving 7 bases between them. The CDR3 sequence: CASSLPVNEKLFF. CDR3 nucleotide sequence: TGTGCCAGCAGCTTGCCAGTGAATGAAAAACTGTTTTTT. Full variable domain (rest looked up from reference TRBV7-8 and TRBJ1-4): GAGVSQSPRYKVAKRGQDVALRCDPISGHVSLFWYQQALGQGPEFLTYFQNEAQLDKSGLPSDRFFAERPEGSVSTLKIQRTQQEDSAVYLCASSLPVNEKLFFGSGTQLSVL.

This chain connects TRBV19 to TRBJ2-1, with 10 positions matching TRBD1. Germline V gives CDR1 LNHDA, CDR2 SQIVND (reference sequence). The trim removed 7 bases at V and 2 bases at J, leaving 5 bases unmatched. The CDR3 loop spans 15 amino acids. CDR3 in amino acids: CASTLTGGAYNEQFF. The CDR3 nucleotides read TGTGCCAGTACCCTGACAGGGGGCGCCTACAATGAGCAGTTCTTC.

V usage is TRBV12-1 and J usage is TRBJ1-2; the table's D call, TRBD1, has no DNA check behind it. TRBV12-1 is deemed a pseudogene. The CDR3 consists of 14 residues. The CDR3 is CASLRDRRIYGYTF. CDR3 coding DNA: TGTGCCAGCCTCCGGGACAGGAGAATCTATGGCTACACCTTC.

The rearrangement links TRBV9 to TRBJ2-1; TRBD2 matches 8 bases. CDR3 length: 15 residues. Germline loops: CDR1 SGDLS, CDR2 YYNGEE. The ends lost 5 bases at V and 4 bases at J; junction bases unmatched: 8. Written as DNA, the CDR3 is TGTGCCAGCAGGGGACTAGGGAGGGGATACAATGAGCAGTTCTTC. Translation gives CASRGLGRGYNEQFF.

The chain is built from TRBV7-2 and TRBJ1-1; maybe TRBD1 (6 bases). The V gene lost 7 bases and the J gene lost 4 bases, with 13 bases spanning the gap. There are 13 residues in the CDR3. CDR1 SGHTA and CDR2 FQGNSA come from the germline V gene. The CDR3 nucleotides are TGTGCCAGCAACGTACAGGGAAGCACTGAAGCTTTCTTT. It yields the protein CASNVQGSTEAFF.

In its sample, this clone ranks as medium-sized. Mismatch with germline at one junction end may stem from a read error. The V gene is TRBV6-6, the J gene TRBJ1-1; the D is unclear. This CDR3 region has 15 residues. The germline V gene has CDR1 MNHNY and CDR2 SVGAGI (reference sequence). The CDR3 sequence: CASSPLSGVGTAAFF. DNA for the CDR3: TGTGCCAGCAGCCCCCTCTCCGGGGTAGGCACTGCAGCTTTCTTT.

The CDR3, as DNA: TGTGCCAGCAGCTCCGGGACAGGGGGCTTTTCGGGGTATGGCTACACCTTC. Its protein product is CASSSGTGGFSGYGYTF. The chain uses TRBV7-6 and TRBJ1-2; 12 bases line up with TRBD1. CDR1 SGHVS and CDR2 FNYEAQ come from the germline V gene. V was clipped by 4 bases and J by 5 bases; unmatched bases: 11. There are 17 residues in the CDR3. Using reference TRBV7-6 and TRBJ1-2 for the parts outside the CDR3, the full variable domain is GAGVSQSPRYKVTKRGQDVALRCDPISGHVSLYWYRQALGQGPEFLTYFNYEAQQDKSGLPNDRFSAERPEGSISTLTIQRTEQRDSAMYRCASSSGTGGFSGYGYTFGSGTRLTVV.

The gene calls are TRBV7-8 and TRBJ1-6; D unclear. CDR3 size: 15 residues. Germline V CDR1 and CDR2: SGHVS, FQNEAQ. Trimming pared 2 bases from V and 0 bases from J, leaving 5 bases between. The CDR3 reads CASSLPSSYNSPLHF. CDR3 bases: TGTGCCAGCAGCTTACCCTCCTCCTATAATTCACCCCTCCACTTT.

The rearrangement joins TRBV19 to TRBJ2-7; weak D call: TRBD2 (5 bases). V lost 3 bases and J 5 bases, leaving 14 bases between the germline ends. This CDR3 region has 14 residues. Per the germline V gene, CDR1 is LNHDA and CDR2 is SQIVND (reference sequence). The chain's CDR3 is CASSMALAAHEQYF. CDR3 sequence (DNA): TGTGCCAGTAGTATGGCCCTAGCCGCACACGAGCAGTACTTC.

The V call is TRBV14, the J call TRBJ1-4, with D maybe TRBD1 (5 bases). Germline V lookup: CDR1 SGHDN, CDR2 FVKESK. Trimming removed 5 bases from V and 10 bases from J, with 20 bases in between. The CDR3 consists of 15 residues. The CDR3, as DNA: TGTGCCAGCAGCATAAGGGGAGTTCGTAGTGGAAAACTGTTTTTT. Its protein product is CASSIRGVRSGKLFF.

V and J are TRBV4-1 and TRBJ2-6, with D perhaps matching TRBD1 (5 bases). Germline V gene data show CDR1 as MGHRA and CDR2 as YSYEKL. The CDR3 runs 15 residues. V dropped 3 bases and J dropped 0 bases, with 6 bases sitting between them. The CDR3 here is CASSQGLSGANVLTF. CDR3 nucleotides: TGCGCCAGCAGCCAGGGGCTCTCTGGGGCCAACGTCCTGACTTTC.

The chain recombines TRBV10-2 with TRBJ2-3; 8 bases align to TRBD2. J lost 6 bases, V lost 7 bases, and 9 bases had no gene match. The CDR3 extends over 14 amino acids. Germline V gives CDR1 WSHSY, CDR2 SAAADI. In nucleotides, the CDR3 is TGCGCCAGCATTGGAGCGGGAGAATTGGATACGCAGTATTTT. Translated: CASIGAGELDTQYF.

The CDR3 coding sequence is TGTGCCAGCAGTTTATCCGGGGTGGATGCAGATACGCAGTATTTT. Encoded protein: CASSLSGVDADTQYF. The chain uses TRBV27 and TRBJ2-3, with a possible D match to TRBD2 (5 bases). This CDR3 has 15 residues. Germline lookup yields CDR1 MNHEY and CDR2 SMNVEV (reference sequence). V was pared by 0 bases and J by 4 bases, with 11 bases between.

The V and J genes are TRBV13 and TRBJ2-7; 8 bases match TRBD1. The CDR3 extends over 14 amino acids. The germline V gene encodes CDR1 PRHDT and CDR2 FYEKMQ (reference sequence). Trimming at V came to 5 bases and at J to 6 bases, leaving 9 bases not matched to a gene. The CDR3 DNA follows: TGTGCCAGCAGCATACCCGGGACAGGACTCGAGCAGTACTTC. Protein product: CASSIPGTGLEQYF. The full variable domain, completed using reference TRBV13 and TRBJ2-7, is AAGVIQSPRHLIKEKRETATLKCYPIPRHDTVYWYQQGPGQDPQFLISFYEKMQSDKGSIPDRFSAQQFSDYHSELNMSSLELGDSALYFCASSIPGTGLEQYFGPGTRLTVT.

The chain uses TRBV28 and TRBJ2-3; D is ambiguous. The CDR3 length is 16 residues. The germline V gene encodes CDR1 MDHEN and CDR2 SYDVKM. V lost 5 bases, J lost 2 bases, and 17 bases lay in between. CDR3 protein: CASSPAKIGLTDTQYF. CDR3 sequence (DNA): TGTGCCAGCAGTCCCGCTAAAATAGGGCTCACAGATACGCAGTATTTT.

The chain carries TRBV6-5 and TRBJ2-7; possibly TRBD2 for D (6 bases). This CDR3 contains 14 residues. Germline V gene data show CDR1 as MNHEY and CDR2 as SVGAGI. V lost 2 bases and J 2 bases, leaving 10 bases between the germline ends. The CDR3 DNA follows: TGTGCCAGCAGTTACGGGACTCAAACCTACGAGCAGTACTTC. This gives the protein CASSYGTQTYEQYF.

The chain carries TRBV29-1 and TRBJ2-1, with a weak D call TRBD1 (6 bases). There are 10 residues in the CDR3. Trimming stripped 6 bases from V and 12 bases from J, with 12 bases between. In germline, CDR1 is SQVTM, CDR2 ANQGSEA. DNA for the CDR3: TGCAGCGTCGTACAGGGTGCGCAGTTCTTC. Protein sequence: CSVVQGAQFF.

This clone was recorded a few times. V gene TRBV5-6 combines with J gene TRBJ2-3; D is perhaps TRBD2 (7 bases). With 1 base removed from V and 0 bases from J, the gap between germline ends came to 18 bases. The CDR3 totals 18 residues. Germline V gene data show CDR1 as SGHDT and CDR2 as YYEEEE. CDR3 sequence reads: CASSLPARGAKSTDTQYF. CDR3 nucleotides: TGTGCCAGCAGCTTGCCAGCTCGGGGGGCAAAAAGCACAGATACGCAGTATTTT.

V usage is TRBV27 and J usage is TRBJ1-2, with a possible D match to TRBD1 (6 bases). The length of the CDR3 is 14 residues. Trimming took 6 bases from V and 2 from J, leaving 13 bases between them. Germline CDR1 and CDR2: MNHEY and SMNVEV (reference sequence). The CDR3, as DNA: TGTGCCAGCAGAGCCTGGGACAAAAACTATGGCTACACCTTC. Translation: CASRAWDKNYGYTF.

The CDR3 DNA is TGCGCCAGCAGCCCCCGGACAGTTTTGGAGTACGAGCAGTACTTC. It yields the protein CASSPRTVLEYEQYF. The chain recombines TRBV4-1 with TRBJ2-7, with D possibly TRBD1 on 6 matching bases. The CDR3 covers 15 residues. Looked up from germline, CDR1 is MGHRA and CDR2 is YSYEKL. The ends were cut back, 4 bases at V and 4 bases at J, with 17 bases in the middle.

V usage is TRBV25-1 and J usage is TRBJ2-7; D is unclear. Trimming stripped 2 bases from V and 0 bases from J, with 11 bases between. The germline gives CDR1 MGHDK, CDR2 SYGVNS. This CDR3 contains 15 residues. CDR3 sequence reads: CASSETRTRSYEQYF. The DNA for the CDR3 is TGTGCCAGCAGTGAAACGCGGACGCGCTCCTACGAGCAGTACTTC.

This chain connects TRBV19 to TRBJ2-1; no clear D gene. V was cut by 7 bases and J by 8 bases, with 9 bases left in between. The germline CDR1 and CDR2 sequences are LNHDA and SQIVND (reference sequence). The CDR3 totals 11 residues. This CDR3 is CASMLGYEQFF. In nucleotides, the CDR3 is TGTGCCAGTATGTTAGGCTATGAGCAGTTCTTC. The whole variable domain, remainder taken from reference TRBV19 and TRBJ2-1, is DGGITQSPKYLFRKEGQNVTLSCEQNLNHDAMYWYRQDPGQGLRLIYYSQIVNDFQKGDIAEGYSVSREKKESFPLTVTSAQKNPTAFYLCASMLGYEQFFGPGTRLTVL.

This clone was picked up a small number of times. This chain connects TRBV29-1 to TRBJ2-7; D gene ambiguous. V shed 0 bases and J shed 0 bases, with 3 bases lying between them. The CDR3 has 12 residues. Germline CDR1 reads SQVTM; CDR2 reads ANQGSEA. Here the CDR3 DNA reads TGCAGCGTTGAAGACAGCTCCTACGAGCAGTACTTC. Encoded protein: CSVEDSSYEQYF.

J is TRBJ2-7 and V is TRBV19, with TRBD1 matching over 9 bases. J gave up 4 bases and V 1 base, and 2 bases lay outside the gene matches. The CDR3 has 14 residues. Germline CDR1 reads LNHDA; CDR2 reads SQIVND (reference sequence). The CDR3 nucleotides read TGTGCCAGTAGTATAGGGACAGGGGAATACGAGCAGTACTTC. Protein: CASSIGTGEYEQYF.

This clone was counted only a few times. CDR3 sequence: CASSPPAYEQYF. For the CDR3, the DNA is TGTGCCAGCAGCCCACCCGCTTACGAGCAGTACTTC. The chain employs TRBV11-2 and TRBJ2-7; no definite D call. V was pared by 5 bases and J by 4 bases, with 9 bases between. The CDR3 covers 12 residues. Germline CDR1 SGHAT, CDR2 FQNNGV.

V usage is TRBV27 and J usage is TRBJ2-2; 7 positions match TRBD2. Germline values: CDR1 MNHEY, CDR2 SMNVEV (reference sequence). V lost 2 bases and J lost 4; bases outside the gene matches: 4. The CDR3 extends over 15 amino acids. The CDR3 spells CASSLPGGGTGELFF. DNA for the CDR3: TGTGCCAGCAGTTTACCGGGAGGAGGCACCGGGGAGCTGTTTTTT.

The rearrangement joins TRBV6-5 to TRBJ2-2; TRBD1 agrees at 7 bases. The germline V gene encodes CDR1 MNHEY and CDR2 SVGAGI. V trimming: 5 bases; J trimming: 4 bases; junction bases outside the gene matches: 7. The CDR3 runs to 15 residues. CDR3 bases: TGTGCCAGCAGTCCCGGGACAGCCCCCACCGGGGAGCTGTTTTTT. Residues: CASSPGTAPTGELFF.